This T cell receptor beta chain stems from a study of CD8 T cells in Susac syndrome. The study used healthy donors as controls matched for age and sex. Reverse transcription used about 0.45 to 1 ug RNA and random hexamers. TCR beta CDR3 was amplified by immunoSEQ multiplex PCR. This amplification extended across 54 Vbeta and 13 Jbeta segments. MiXCR, applied by TCRdb to the immunoSEQ multiplex PCR reads, yields one record per CDR3 protein. This table has 130,000 or so distinct CDR3 sequences, 94% appearing once. V was pared by 8 bases and J by 3 bases, with 11 bases between. The CDR3 is 13 residues long.

The sample taken for sequencing was CD4+ T cells from PBMCs. This receptor was identified in a human donor in good health. The rearrangement joins TRBV12-3 or TRBV12-4 to TRBJ2-1; no definite D call. In nucleotides, the CDR3 is TGTGCCAGCTCCTCTGCGAGCTACAATGAGCAGTTCTTC. Protein product: CASSSASYNEQFF.